The T cell receptor (beta chain) described here comes from a study of T cell repertoires in cytomegalovirus infection. About the research overall: Public TCR beta signatures were indicative of both CMV infection and a matching HLA type.

TCRdb recomputed calls from the reads with MiXCR, one row per CDR3 protein. Seen here are roughly 570,000 distinct CDR3 sequences, about 40% observed once, and the top ten hold about 48%. CDR3 length equals 18 residues. Germline V gene sequence: CDR1 SGHTA, CDR2 FQGNSA. Trimming removed 1 base at V and 1 base at J, with 20 bases between. Worth noting for this clonotype: Its cognate antigen is unknown.

This chain links TRBV7-2 with TRBJ2-7; possible D gene TRBD2, 5 bases. This sample comprised cultured PBMCs, obtained from culture after CMV antigen stimulation. This TCR came from a human donor in good health (CMV status not recorded). Some clones in this sample may be carry-over from other donors' samples. The CDR3 DNA reads TGTGCCAGCAGCTTAGGAACAGCGTGGAGGTTAGAATCCTACGAGCAGTACTTC. As protein: CASSLGTAWRLESYEQYF.